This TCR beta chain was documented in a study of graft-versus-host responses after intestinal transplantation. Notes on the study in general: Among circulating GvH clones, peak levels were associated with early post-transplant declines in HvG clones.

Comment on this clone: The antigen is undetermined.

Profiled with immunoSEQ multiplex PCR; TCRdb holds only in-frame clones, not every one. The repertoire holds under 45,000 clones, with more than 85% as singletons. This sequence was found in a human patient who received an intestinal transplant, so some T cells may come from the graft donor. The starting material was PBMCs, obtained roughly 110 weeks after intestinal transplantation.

The CDR3 here is CASSYGQYNEQFF. The CDR3 DNA follows: TGTGCCAGCTCCTATGGACAGTACAATGAGCAGTTCTTC. This chain joins TRBV27 and TRBJ2-1; possibly TRBD1 for D (6 bases). CDR1 MNHEY and CDR2 SMNVEV come from the germline V gene (reference sequence). The CDR3 is 13 amino acids. The germline V and J ends were trimmed by 8 bases and 4 bases, with 12 bases remaining between them.